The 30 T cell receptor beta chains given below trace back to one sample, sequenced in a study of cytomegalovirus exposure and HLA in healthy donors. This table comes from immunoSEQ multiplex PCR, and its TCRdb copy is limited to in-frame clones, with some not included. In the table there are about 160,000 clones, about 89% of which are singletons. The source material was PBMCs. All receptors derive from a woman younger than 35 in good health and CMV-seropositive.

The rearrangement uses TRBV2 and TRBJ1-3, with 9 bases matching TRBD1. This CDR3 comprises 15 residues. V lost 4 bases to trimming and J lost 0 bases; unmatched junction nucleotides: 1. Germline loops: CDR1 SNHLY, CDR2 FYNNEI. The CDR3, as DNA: TGTGCCAGCAGTGTGGGACAGGGCTCTGGAAACACCATATATTTT. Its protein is CASSVGQGSGNTIYF. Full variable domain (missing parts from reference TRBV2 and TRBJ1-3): EPEVTQTPSHQVTQMGQEVILRCVPISNHLYFYWYRQILGQKVEFLVSFYNNEISEKSEIFDDQFSVERPDGSNFTLKIRSTKLEDSAMYFCASSVGQGSGNTIYFGEGSWLTVV.

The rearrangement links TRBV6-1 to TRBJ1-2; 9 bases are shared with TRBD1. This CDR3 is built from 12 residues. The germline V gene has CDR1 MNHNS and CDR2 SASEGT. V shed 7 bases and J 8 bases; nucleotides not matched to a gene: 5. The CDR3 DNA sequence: TGTGCCAGCAATGGACAGGGGAGCGGCTACACCTTC. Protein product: CASNGQGSGYTF.

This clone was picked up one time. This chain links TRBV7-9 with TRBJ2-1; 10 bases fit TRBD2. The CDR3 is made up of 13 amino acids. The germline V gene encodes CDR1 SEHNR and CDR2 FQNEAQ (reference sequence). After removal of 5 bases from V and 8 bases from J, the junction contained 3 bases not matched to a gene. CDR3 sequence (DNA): TGTGCCAGCAGCCACAGCGGGAGGGATGAGCAGTTCTTC. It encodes CASSHSGRDEQFF.

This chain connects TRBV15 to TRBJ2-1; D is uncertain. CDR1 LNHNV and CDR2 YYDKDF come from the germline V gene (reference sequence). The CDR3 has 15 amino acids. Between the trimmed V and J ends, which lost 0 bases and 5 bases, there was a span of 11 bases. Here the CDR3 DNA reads TGTGCCACCAGCAGAGATAGAGTCCCTAACAATGAGCAGTTCTTC. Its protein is CATSRDRVPNNEQFF. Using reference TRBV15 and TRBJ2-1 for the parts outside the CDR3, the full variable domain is DAMVIQNPRYQVTQFGKPVTLSCSQTLNHNVMYWYQQKSSQAPKLLFHYYDKDFNNEADTPDNFQSRRPNTSFCFLDIRSPGLGDTAMYLCATSRDRVPNNEQFFGPGTRLTVL.

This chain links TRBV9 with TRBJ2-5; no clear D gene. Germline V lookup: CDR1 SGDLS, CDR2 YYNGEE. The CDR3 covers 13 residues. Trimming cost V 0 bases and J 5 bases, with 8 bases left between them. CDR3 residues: CASSVGYRETQYF. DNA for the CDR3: TGTGCCAGCAGCGTAGGATATCGGGAGACCCAGTACTTC.

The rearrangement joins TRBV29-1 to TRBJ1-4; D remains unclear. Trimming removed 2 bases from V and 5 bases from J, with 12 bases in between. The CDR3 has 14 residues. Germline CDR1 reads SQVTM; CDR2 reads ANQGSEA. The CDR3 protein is CSVEKPGSNEKLFF. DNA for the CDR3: TGCAGCGTTGAAAAACCGGGAAGCAATGAAAAACTGTTTTTT.

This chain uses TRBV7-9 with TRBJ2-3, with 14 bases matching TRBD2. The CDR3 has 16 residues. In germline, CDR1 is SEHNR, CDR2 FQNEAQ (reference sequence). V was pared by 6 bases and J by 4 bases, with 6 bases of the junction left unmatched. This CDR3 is CASSLTSGGAADTQYF. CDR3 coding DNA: TGTGCCAGCAGTTTGACTAGCGGGGGGGCCGCAGATACGCAGTATTTT.

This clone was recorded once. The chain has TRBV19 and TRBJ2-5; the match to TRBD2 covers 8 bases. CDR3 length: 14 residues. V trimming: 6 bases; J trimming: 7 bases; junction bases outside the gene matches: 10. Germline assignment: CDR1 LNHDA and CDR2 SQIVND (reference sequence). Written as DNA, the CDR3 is TGTGCCAGTAGGGCTAGCGGGCGTGGAGGGACCCAGTACTTC. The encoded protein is CASRASGRGGTQYF.

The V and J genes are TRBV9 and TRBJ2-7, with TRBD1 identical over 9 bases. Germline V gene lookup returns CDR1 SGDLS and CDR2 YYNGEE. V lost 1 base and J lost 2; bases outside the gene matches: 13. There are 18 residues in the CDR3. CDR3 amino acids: CASSVKRNGQGITYEQYF. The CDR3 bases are TGTGCCAGCAGCGTAAAAAGAAACGGACAGGGGATTACCTACGAGCAGTACTTC.

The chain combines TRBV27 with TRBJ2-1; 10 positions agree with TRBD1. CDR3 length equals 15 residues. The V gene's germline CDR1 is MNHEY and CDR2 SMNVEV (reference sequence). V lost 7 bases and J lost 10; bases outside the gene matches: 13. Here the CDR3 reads CASTNWDRGLPEQFF. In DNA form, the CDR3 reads TGTGCCAGCACCAACTGGGACAGGGGCCTCCCAGAGCAGTTCTTC.

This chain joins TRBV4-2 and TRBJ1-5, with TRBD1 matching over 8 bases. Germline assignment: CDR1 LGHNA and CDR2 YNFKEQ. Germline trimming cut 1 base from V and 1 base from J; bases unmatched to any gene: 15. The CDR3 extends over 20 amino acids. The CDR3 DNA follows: TGTGCCAGCAGCCAAGCGGGAGATGGCAGGGGGCCTCGGAGCAATCAGCCCCAGCATTTT. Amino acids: CASSQAGDGRGPRSNQPQHF.

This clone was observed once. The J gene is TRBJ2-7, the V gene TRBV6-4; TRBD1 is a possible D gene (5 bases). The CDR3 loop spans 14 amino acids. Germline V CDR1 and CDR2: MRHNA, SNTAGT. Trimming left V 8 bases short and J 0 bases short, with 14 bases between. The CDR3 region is CASVLRVSSYEQYF. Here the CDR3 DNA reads TGTGCCAGCGTTCTCAGGGTAAGCTCCTACGAGCAGTACTTC.

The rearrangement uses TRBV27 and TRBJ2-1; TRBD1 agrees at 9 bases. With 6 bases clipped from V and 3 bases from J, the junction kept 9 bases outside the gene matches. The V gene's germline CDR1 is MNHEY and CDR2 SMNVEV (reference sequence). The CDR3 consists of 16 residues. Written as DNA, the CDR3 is TGTGCCAGCAGGGACCTGGACAGGGGAAACTACAATGAGCAGTTCTTC. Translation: CASRDLDRGNYNEQFF.

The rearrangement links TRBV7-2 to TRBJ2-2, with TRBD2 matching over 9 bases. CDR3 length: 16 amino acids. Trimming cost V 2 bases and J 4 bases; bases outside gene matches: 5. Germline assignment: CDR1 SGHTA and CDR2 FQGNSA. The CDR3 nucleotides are TGTGCCAGCAGCTTAACCGGGACTAGCTTCACCGGGGAGCTGTTTTTT. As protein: CASSLTGTSFTGELFF.

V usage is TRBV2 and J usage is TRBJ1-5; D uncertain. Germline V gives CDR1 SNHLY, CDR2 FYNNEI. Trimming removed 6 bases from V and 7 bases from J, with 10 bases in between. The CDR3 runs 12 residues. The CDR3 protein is CASRVEEQPQHF. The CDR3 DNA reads TGTGCCAGCAGGGTAGAGGAACAGCCCCAGCATTTT.

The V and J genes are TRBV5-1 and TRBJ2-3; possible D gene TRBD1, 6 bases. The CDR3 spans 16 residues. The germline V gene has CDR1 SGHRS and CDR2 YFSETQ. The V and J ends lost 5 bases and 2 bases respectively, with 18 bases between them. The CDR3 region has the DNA TGCGCCAGCAGGCGGGCCCCGGGACACGCCACAGATACGCAGTATTTT. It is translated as CASRRAPGHATDTQYF.

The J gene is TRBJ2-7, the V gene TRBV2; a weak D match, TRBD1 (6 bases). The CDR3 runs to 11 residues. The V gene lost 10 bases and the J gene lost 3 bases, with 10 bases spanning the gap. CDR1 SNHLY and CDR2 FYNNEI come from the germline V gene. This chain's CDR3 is CATGQNYEQYF. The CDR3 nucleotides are TGTGCCACCGGACAGAACTACGAGCAGTACTTC.

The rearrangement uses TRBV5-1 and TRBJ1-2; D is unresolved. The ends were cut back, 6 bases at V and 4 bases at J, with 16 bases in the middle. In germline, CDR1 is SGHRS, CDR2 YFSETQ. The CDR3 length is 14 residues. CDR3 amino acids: CASTIAGFGYGYTF. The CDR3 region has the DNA TGCGCCAGCACCATTGCGGGTTTCGGCTATGGCTACACCTTC.

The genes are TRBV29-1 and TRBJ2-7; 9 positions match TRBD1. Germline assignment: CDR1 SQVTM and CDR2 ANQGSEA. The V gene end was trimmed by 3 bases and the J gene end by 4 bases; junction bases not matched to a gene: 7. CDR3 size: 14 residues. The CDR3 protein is CSVDEDRGCYEQYF. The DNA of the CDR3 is TGCAGCGTTGATGAGGACAGGGGTTGTTACGAGCAGTACTTC.

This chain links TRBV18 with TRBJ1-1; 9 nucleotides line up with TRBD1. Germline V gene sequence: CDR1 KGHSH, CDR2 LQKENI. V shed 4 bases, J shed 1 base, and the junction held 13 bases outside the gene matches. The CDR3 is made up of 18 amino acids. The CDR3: CASSQQGAAEQGNTEAFF. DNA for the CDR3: TGTGCCAGCTCACAACAGGGGGCCGCGGAGCAGGGGAACACTGAAGCTTTCTTT.

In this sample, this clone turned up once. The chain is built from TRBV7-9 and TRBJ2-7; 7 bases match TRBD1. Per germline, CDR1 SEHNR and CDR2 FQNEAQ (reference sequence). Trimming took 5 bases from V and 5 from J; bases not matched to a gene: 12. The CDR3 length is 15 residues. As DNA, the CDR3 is TGTGCCAGCAGCCTACGATCGGGACAGACTGACGAGCAGTACTTC. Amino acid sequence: CASSLRSGQTDEQYF. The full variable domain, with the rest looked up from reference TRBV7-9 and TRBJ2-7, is DTGVSQNPRHKITKRGQNVTFRCDPISEHNRLYWYRQTLGQGPEFLTYFQNEAQLEKSRLLSDRFSAERPKGSFSTLEIQRTEQGDSAMYLCASSLRSGQTDEQYFGPGTRLTVT.

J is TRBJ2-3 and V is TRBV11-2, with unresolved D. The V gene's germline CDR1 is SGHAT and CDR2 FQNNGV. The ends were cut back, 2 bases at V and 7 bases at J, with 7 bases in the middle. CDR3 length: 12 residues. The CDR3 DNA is TGTGCCAGCAGCTTATCTCCGTATACGCAGTATTTT. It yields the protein CASSLSPYTQYF.

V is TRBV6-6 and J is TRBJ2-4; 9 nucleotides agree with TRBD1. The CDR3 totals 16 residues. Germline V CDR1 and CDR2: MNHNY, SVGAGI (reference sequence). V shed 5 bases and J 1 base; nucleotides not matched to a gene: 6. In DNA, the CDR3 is TGTGCCAGCAGTCAACGGGACAGGGATGCCAAAAACATTCAGTACTTC. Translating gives CASSQRDRDAKNIQYF.

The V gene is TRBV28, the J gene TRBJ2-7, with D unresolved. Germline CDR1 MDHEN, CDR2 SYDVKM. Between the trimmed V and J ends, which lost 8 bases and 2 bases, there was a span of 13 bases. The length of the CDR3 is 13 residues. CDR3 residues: CASESIITYEQYF. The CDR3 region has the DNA TGTGCCAGCGAAAGCATCATTACCTACGAGCAGTACTTC. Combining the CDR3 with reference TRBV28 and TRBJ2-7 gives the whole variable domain DVKVTQSSRYLVKRTGEKVFLECVQDMDHENMFWYRQDPGLGLRLIYFSYDVKMKEKGDIPEGYSVSREKKERFSLILESASTNQTSMYLCASESIITYEQYFGPGTRLTVT.

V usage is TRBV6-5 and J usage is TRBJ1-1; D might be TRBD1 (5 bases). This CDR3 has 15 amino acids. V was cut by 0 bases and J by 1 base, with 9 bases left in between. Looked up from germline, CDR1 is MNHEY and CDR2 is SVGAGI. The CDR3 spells CASSYSRGWNTEAFF. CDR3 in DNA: TGTGCCAGCAGTTACTCGCGGGGGTGGAACACTGAAGCTTTCTTT.

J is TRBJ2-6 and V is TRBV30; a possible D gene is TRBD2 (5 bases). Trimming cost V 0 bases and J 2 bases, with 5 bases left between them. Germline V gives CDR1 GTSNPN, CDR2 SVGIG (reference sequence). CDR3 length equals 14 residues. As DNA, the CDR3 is TGTGCCTGGAGTGTACTAGCTGGGGCCAACGTCCTGACTTTC. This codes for CAWSVLAGANVLTF.

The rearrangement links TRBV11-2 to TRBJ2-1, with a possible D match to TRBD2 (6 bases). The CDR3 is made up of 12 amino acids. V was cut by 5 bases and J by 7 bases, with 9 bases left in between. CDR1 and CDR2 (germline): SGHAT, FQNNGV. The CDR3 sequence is CASSPGVNEQFF. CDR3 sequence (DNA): TGTGCCAGCAGCCCGGGAGTGAATGAGCAGTTCTTC.

In DNA, the CDR3 is TGTGCCAGCAGCCCGGACTTCGAGAAGCTTATGACTGCCTACGAGCAGTACTTC. This encodes CASSPDFEKLMTAYEQYF. The chain links TRBV7-9 to TRBJ2-7; maybe TRBD2 (5 bases). Trimming cost V 5 bases and J 2 bases, with 25 bases left between them. The CDR3 spans 18 residues. From germline, CDR1 is SEHNR and CDR2 FQNEAQ (reference sequence). Combining the CDR3 with reference TRBV7-9 and TRBJ2-7 gives the whole variable domain DTGVSQNPRHKITKRGQNVTFRCDPISEHNRLYWYRQTLGQGPEFLTYFQNEAQLEKSRLLSDRFSAERPKGSFSTLEIQRTEQGDSAMYLCASSPDFEKLMTAYEQYFGPGTRLTVT.

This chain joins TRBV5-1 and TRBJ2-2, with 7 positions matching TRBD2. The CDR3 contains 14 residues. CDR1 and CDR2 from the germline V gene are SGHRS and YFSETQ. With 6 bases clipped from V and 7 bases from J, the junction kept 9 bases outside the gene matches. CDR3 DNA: TGCGCCAGCAATGCGGGGGAGATAGGCGGGGAGCTGTTTTTT. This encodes CASNAGEIGGELFF.

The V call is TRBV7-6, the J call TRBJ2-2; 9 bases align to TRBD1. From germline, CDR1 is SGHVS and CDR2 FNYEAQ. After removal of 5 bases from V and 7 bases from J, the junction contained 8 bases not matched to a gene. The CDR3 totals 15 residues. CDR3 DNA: TGTGCCAGCAGCCCCGGGACAGGGTATTTCGGGGAGCTGTTTTTT. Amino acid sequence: CASSPGTGYFGELFF.